The 4 T cell receptor beta chains given below trace back to one sample, sequenced in a study of cytomegalovirus exposure and HLA in healthy donors. Only in-frame clones appear in the TCRdb table, and some are missing; sequencing was by immunoSEQ multiplex PCR. Seen here are approximately 200,000 clones, just over 90% observed once, and the top ten hold roughly 1%. The sample consisted of PBMCs. These receptors all come from a woman aged 18-30 years in good health and CMV-seronegative.

The chain couples TRBV6-1 to TRBJ1-5; unclear D gene. The ends were cut back, 3 bases at V and 8 bases at J, with 8 bases in the middle. Germline V gene data show CDR1 as MNHNS and CDR2 as SASEGT. The CDR3 extends over 12 amino acids. For the CDR3, the DNA is TGTGCCAGCAGTGACCCCGGGGAGCCCCAGCATTTT. Translated: CASSDPGEPQHF.

The chain recombines TRBV30 with TRBJ2-1; D possibly corresponds to TRBD1 (5 bases). V gave up 0 bases and J gave up 6 bases, with 9 bases separating them. The germline gives CDR1 GTSNPN, CDR2 SVGIG (reference sequence). The CDR3 length is 13 residues. The CDR3 spells CAWSVGQRNEQFF. CDR3 coding DNA: TGTGCCTGGAGTGTCGGACAACGCAATGAGCAGTTCTTC. The full variable domain, with the rest looked up from reference TRBV30 and TRBJ2-1, is SQTIHQWPATLVQPVGSPLSLECTVEGTSNPNLYWYRQAAGRGLQLLFYSVGIGQISSEVPQNLSASRPQDRQFILSSKKLLLSDSGFYLCAWSVGQRNEQFFGPGTRLTVL.

The table lists this clone with a count of one. This rearrangement joins TRBV12-5 to TRBJ2-1, with 8 nucleotides matching TRBD1. Germline CDR1 is LGHNT and CDR2 is FRNRAP. After removal of 3 bases from V and 14 bases from J, the junction contained 3 bases not matched to a gene. CDR3 length: 11 amino acids. The CDR3 coding sequence is TGTGCTAGTGGTTTCGACAGGGGCGAGTTCTTC. Translated: CASGFDRGEFF.

V gene TRBV5-1 combines with J gene TRBJ1-4; 11 bases agree with TRBD1. The CDR3 loop spans 20 amino acids. Germline V gives CDR1 SGHRS, CDR2 YFSETQ. J lost 0 bases, V lost 4 bases, and 14 bases had no gene match. In nucleotides, the CDR3 is TGCGCCAGCAGCCGGAATTCCGGGACAGGGGGAGATCCAACTAATGAAAAACTGTTTTTT. It encodes CASSRNSGTGGDPTNEKLFF.